Below, 7 T cell receptor beta chains from the same sample are listed, as sequenced in a study of Ad26.COV2.S vaccination and SARS-CoV-2 variants. Profiled with immunoSEQ multiplex PCR; TCRdb holds only in-frame clones, not every one. Altogether about 390,000 clones are present, less than 90% being singletons, with the ten largest covering more than 3%. As to treatment: some 20 received Ad26.COV2.S at low or high dose, single or two shots; about 5 received placebo; per-sample allocation not given. Sampling occurred on day 63 after the first vaccine or placebo injection. Sequenced here: peripheral blood, sampled in a trial of Ad26.COV2.S vaccine versus placebo. The source of these receptors is a person between 18 and 60 years old who received the Ad26.COV2.S COVID-19 vaccine or a placebo.

The DNA of the CDR3 is TGTGCCAGCAGTTTCAGCAGGGGGGATGGCTACACCTTC. Residues: CASSFSRGDGYTF. The chain joins TRBV12-3 or TRBV12-4 to TRBJ1-2, with 7 bases identical to TRBD1. Trimming at V came to 3 bases and at J to 6 bases, leaving 4 bases not matched to a gene. The CDR3 is made up of 13 amino acids.

The rearrangement links TRBV2 to TRBJ2-5; no reliable D call. The germline V gene has CDR1 SNHLY and CDR2 FYNNEI. CDR3 length: 15 amino acids. The V gene lost 5 bases and the J gene lost 1 base, with 14 bases spanning the gap. DNA for the CDR3: TGTGCCAGCAGTAAATCTTGGGCAGTCCAAGAGACCCAGTACTTC. This codes for CASSKSWAVQETQYF.

The rearrangement links TRBV6-5 to TRBJ1-5, with 8 positions matching TRBD1. Germline values: CDR1 MNHEY, CDR2 SVGAGI. The CDR3 loop spans 13 amino acids. The junction had 3 bases not matched to a gene; V was cut back by 4 bases and J by 7 bases. The CDR3 sequence: CASSLTGGQPQHF. The DNA of the CDR3 is TGTGCCAGCAGTTTAACAGGGGGGCAGCCCCAGCATTTT.

This clone has only one observation. DNA for the CDR3: TGTGCCAGCAAGGAGGGGTATAGCAATCAGCCCCAGCATTTT. The encoded protein is CASKEGYSNQPQHF. The V and J genes are TRBV2 and TRBJ1-5; weak D call: TRBD1 (5 bases). Germline CDR1 and CDR2: SNHLY and FYNNEI. V was cut by 7 bases and J by 0 bases, with 10 bases left in between. The CDR3 consists of 14 residues.

The V gene is TRBV6-1, the J gene TRBJ1-3; no clear D. The CDR3 length is 14 residues. The germline V and J ends were trimmed by 5 bases and 2 bases, with 10 bases remaining between them. From germline, CDR1 is MNHNS and CDR2 SASEGT. CDR3 amino acids: CASSPNRAGNTIYF. The DNA for the CDR3 is TGTGCCAGCAGTCCCAACAGAGCTGGAAACACCATATATTTT.

This rearrangement joins TRBV7-2 to TRBJ2-2; tentatively, D is TRBD1 (5 bases). Germline CDR1 is SGHTA and CDR2 is FQGNSA. Deletions cut 4 bases from V and 0 bases from J, with 9 bases between. The CDR3 is 15 amino acids. CDR3 DNA: TGTGCCAGCAGCTACGGCAGGGCGAACACCGGGGAGCTGTTTTTT. Protein sequence: CASSYGRANTGELFF.

The chain joins TRBV4-1 to TRBJ1-2, with 8 bases aligning to TRBD1. The CDR3 is made up of 15 amino acids. Germline V gene sequence: CDR1 MGHRA, CDR2 YSYEKL. V shed 1 base, J shed 5 bases, and the junction held 6 bases outside the gene matches. The CDR3 nucleotides are TGCGCCAGCAGCCAAGCACCGGACAGGGCTTATGGCTACACCTTC. It translates to CASSQAPDRAYGYTF.